The sequence of this TCR beta chain was determined in a study of T cell responses to AZD1222 COVID-19 vaccine. Study results and caveats: Only six people who got AZD1222 tested seropositive at baseline. Regions left unmutated in variants are reportedly the target of nearly half of spike-specific TCRs. Spike-specific TCR depth and breadth grew after two AZD1222 doses. Donors in the cohort were predominantly white British and more often female, and clonal diversity was possibly underestimated.

Of note for this clone: The antigen is unknown.

V lost 2 bases, J lost 0 bases, and 6 bases lay in between. Germline-derived CDR1 and CDR2 are SGHTA and FQGNSA. The length of the CDR3 is 14 residues. Sequenced by immunoSEQ multiplex PCR; TCRdb stores in-frame clones only, minus some. The repertoire consists of around 140,000 clones, with about 92% occurring once and the leading ten covering around 12%. The source was peripheral blood, collected after recovery from COVID-19. The gene calls are TRBV7-2 and TRBJ2-3; D remains ambiguous. The clonotype comes from an adult who had recovered from COVID-19. CDR3 region: CASSLQRSTDTQYF. In nucleotides, the CDR3 is TGTGCCAGCAGCTTACAACGGAGCACAGATACGCAGTATTTT.